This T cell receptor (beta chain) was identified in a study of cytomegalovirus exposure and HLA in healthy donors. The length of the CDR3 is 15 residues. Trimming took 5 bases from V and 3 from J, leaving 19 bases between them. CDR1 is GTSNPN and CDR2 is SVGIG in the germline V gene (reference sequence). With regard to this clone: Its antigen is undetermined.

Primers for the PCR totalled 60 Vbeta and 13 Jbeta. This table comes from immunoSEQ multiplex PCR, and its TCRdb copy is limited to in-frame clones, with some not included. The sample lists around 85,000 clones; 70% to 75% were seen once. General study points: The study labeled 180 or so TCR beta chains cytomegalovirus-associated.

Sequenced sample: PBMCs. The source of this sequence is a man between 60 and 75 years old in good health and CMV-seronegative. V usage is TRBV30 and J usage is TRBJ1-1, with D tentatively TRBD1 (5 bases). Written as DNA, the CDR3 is TGTGCCTGGTCGAGGTGGACGCAGGGCCACACTGAAGCTTTCTTT. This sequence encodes CAWSRWTQGHTEAFF.